Presented here are 26 T cell receptor beta chains from one specimen sequenced in a study of T cell repertoires in cytomegalovirus infection. These TCRs' antigens remain unknown. One entry per CDR3 protein, called by TCRdb with MiXCR from the reads. The sample has about 160,000 distinct CDR3 sequences, less than 25% seen once. The source was CD8+ T cells from cultured PBMCs, collected from culture after CMV antigen stimulation. These receptor sequences come from a human donor in good health (CMV status not recorded). Some clones in this sample may be carry-over from other donors' samples.

In its sample, this clonotype was seen a few times. The chain combines TRBV3-1 with TRBJ1-2; D is ambiguous. CDR3 length equals 15 residues. CDR1 and CDR2 from the germline V gene are LGHDT and YNNKEL (reference sequence). The germline V and J ends were trimmed by 0 bases and 7 bases, with 15 bases remaining between them. The CDR3 loop reads CASSQERYLKGGYTF. The DNA for the CDR3 is TGTGCCAGCAGCCAAGAAAGGTATCTGAAGGGTGGCTACACCTTC.

The chain is built from TRBV20-1 and TRBJ2-1; D call uncertain. The CDR3 totals 13 residues. The ends were cut back, 5 bases at V and 5 bases at J, with 13 bases in the middle. In germline, CDR1 is DFQATT, CDR2 SNEGSKA (reference sequence). Written as DNA, the CDR3 is TGCAGTGCTGGTAGGGTAGGCCACAATGAGCAGTTCTTC. It codes for CSAGRVGHNEQFF.

The chain is built from TRBV13 and TRBJ1-1; no definite D call. Trimming left V 5 bases short and J 11 bases short, with 15 bases between. The CDR3 is 12 amino acids. CDR1 PRHDT and CDR2 FYEKMQ come from the germline V gene (reference sequence). CDR3 in amino acids: CASSGIKLSAFF. The CDR3 DNA is TGTGCCAGCAGCGGGATTAAATTGAGTGCTTTCTTT.

The V call is TRBV12-3 or TRBV12-4, the J call TRBJ1-2, with a weak D call TRBD1 (5 bases). This CDR3 is 17 amino acids long. Trimming left V 1 base short and J 6 bases short, with 21 bases between. The DNA for the CDR3 is TGTGCCAGCAGTTTAGACCTTGCGGGACTCCTTACGGATGGCTACACCTTC. It encodes CASSLDLAGLLTDGYTF.

This chain uses TRBV12-3 or TRBV12-4 with TRBJ1-2; TRBD1 might be the D (5 bases). The ends were cut back, 1 base at V and 5 bases at J, with 8 bases in the middle. This CDR3 has 13 residues. As DNA, the CDR3 is TGTGCCAGCAGTTTAGGGGGGGAGTATGGCTACACCTTC. It specifies CASSLGGEYGYTF.

This clonotype was seen many times. This chain joins TRBV7-2 and TRBJ2-5; weak D call: TRBD2 (5 bases). Germline assignment: CDR1 SGHTA and CDR2 FQGNSA. V was clipped by 5 bases and J by 5 bases, with 18 bases between them. The CDR3 totals 15 residues. The CDR3 DNA sequence: TGTGCCAGCAGCCCTGGAAGGCTAGCTGGGGAGACCCAGTACTTC. This codes for CASSPGRLAGETQYF.

This clonotype was seen more than once but under ten times. The CDR3 nucleotides read TGTGCCAGCAGCGATACAGGGGGCGTTTATGGCTACACCTTC. Encoded protein: CASSDTGGVYGYTF. This chain joins TRBV7-2 and TRBJ1-2; 9 bases match TRBD1. The germline gives CDR1 SGHTA, CDR2 FQGNSA. There are 14 residues in the CDR3. The ends lost 5 bases at V and 5 bases at J; junction bases unmatched: 6.

This chain joins TRBV7-2 and TRBJ1-2; D is uncertain. Trimming removed 7 bases at V and 0 bases at J, with 6 bases between. Germline values: CDR1 SGHTA, CDR2 FQGNSA. The CDR3 totals 12 residues. The CDR3 reads CASTKANYGYTF. The CDR3 nucleotides are TGTGCCAGCACCAAAGCTAACTATGGCTACACCTTC.

V and J are TRBV7-8 and TRBJ1-2, with unresolved D. The CDR3 totals 10 residues. The germline V gene has CDR1 SGHVS and CDR2 FQNEAQ. The V and J ends lost 5 bases and 13 bases respectively, with 11 bases between them. As DNA, the CDR3 is TGTGCCAGCAGCCCGTGGAACTGCACCTTC. It encodes CASSPWNCTF.

This clonotype was seen only a few times. This chain links TRBV5-1 with TRBJ1-2, with D possibly TRBD1 on 6 matching bases. The CDR3 is 13 amino acids. Deletions cut 4 bases from V and 10 bases from J, with 17 bases between. Germline V gene sequence: CDR1 SGHRS, CDR2 YFSETQ. CDR3 sequence reads: CASSPRDNSVYTF. The CDR3 DNA sequence: TGCGCCAGCAGCCCCCGGGACAATAGTGTCTACACCTTC.

This clonotype was seen a handful of times. The chain carries TRBV12-3 or TRBV12-4 and TRBJ2-3; D possibly corresponds to TRBD2 (6 bases). This CDR3 region has 14 residues. Trimming took off 3 bases at V and 2 bases at J, with 9 bases between the two ends. The DNA for the CDR3 is TGTGCCAGCAGTTTCCGGACTACCACAGATACGCAGTATTTT. Translating gives CASSFRTTTDTQYF.

The chain uses TRBV27 and TRBJ1-5; no firm D call. CDR1 is MNHEY, CDR2 SMNVEV, per germline (reference sequence). The CDR3 loop spans 13 amino acids. V lost 5 bases and J 7 bases, leaving 12 bases between the germline ends. This CDR3 is CASSTWTGQPQHF. As DNA, the CDR3 is TGTGCCAGCAGTACCTGGACCGGGCAGCCCCAGCATTTT.

V gene TRBV12-3 or TRBV12-4 combines with J gene TRBJ2-3, with D possibly called TRBD1 or TRBD2 (6 bases each). The CDR3 has 15 amino acids. Deletions cut 4 bases from V and 6 bases from J, with 17 bases between. In DNA, the CDR3 is TGTGCCAGCAGTTCCCGGGGGCCGGGCGGGGATACGCAGTATTTT. It encodes CASSSRGPGGDTQYF.

This clonotype has only a few counts. V usage is TRBV12-3 or TRBV12-4 and J usage is TRBJ1-4; D is undetermined. The CDR3 has 11 amino acids. V gave up 2 bases and J gave up 8 bases, with 3 bases separating them. The CDR3 region has the DNA TGTGCCAGCAGTTTAAGGGAAAAACTGTTTTTT. It specifies CASSLREKLFF.

In this sample, this clonotype turned up a few times. This chain links TRBV7-8 with TRBJ2-1, with 7 bases identical to TRBD1. Trimming cost V 5 bases and J 7 bases; bases outside gene matches: 11. Germline V gene lookup returns CDR1 SGHVS and CDR2 FQNEAQ. The length of the CDR3 is 15 residues. The chain's CDR3 is CASSLRQGEMNEQFF. CDR3 sequence (DNA): TGTGCCAGCAGCCTTCGACAGGGAGAGATGAATGAGCAGTTCTTC.

This clonotype occurred a few times. The chain is built from TRBV19 and TRBJ2-1, with TRBD1 matching 7 bases. The germline V gene encodes CDR1 LNHDA and CDR2 SQIVND (reference sequence). Trimming took 5 bases from V and 0 from J; bases not matched to a gene: 13. This CDR3 has 18 amino acids. Here the CDR3 DNA reads TGTGCCAGTAGTCCCCGGAAAGGGGGCCTAAGCTCCTACAATGAGCAGTTCTTC. This translates into CASSPRKGGLSSYNEQFF.

With respect to this clonotype: One base away lies a much larger clone, so this may be a sequencing read error. V gene TRBV6-8 combines with J gene TRBJ1-1, with no clear D. The V gene's germline CDR1 is MNHGY and CDR2 SAAAGT. This CDR3 comprises 12 residues. The CDR3 loop reads CDSSPLGTEAFF. The CDR3 DNA reads TGTGACAGCAGCCCCCTGGGCACTGAAGCTTTCTTT.

This clonotype has just a few counts. J is TRBJ2-2 and V is TRBV9; D not certain. CDR1 SGDLS and CDR2 YYNGEE come from the germline V gene. V lost 0 bases to trimming and J lost 6 bases, with 6 bases between them. The CDR3 consists of 13 residues. This CDR3 reads CASSVAGPGELFF. CDR3 in DNA: TGTGCCAGCAGCGTAGCCGGGCCCGGGGAGCTGTTTTTT.

The V and J genes are TRBV5-3 and TRBJ2-5; a weak D match, TRBD2 (5 bases). TRBV5-3 is annotated as an ORF whose role is uncertain. The CDR3 runs to 13 residues. The V end lost 3 bases, the J end lost 5 bases, and 11 bases lay between the germline ends. The CDR3 sequence is CARSSPGLETQYF. The CDR3 DNA reads TGTGCCAGAAGCTCGCCGGGGTTGGAGACCCAGTACTTC.

V usage is TRBV6-1 and J usage is TRBJ2-1, with 10 bases lining up with TRBD2. V shed 5 bases, J shed 3 bases, and the junction held 10 bases outside the gene matches. This CDR3 is 17 amino acids long. CDR1 MNHNS and CDR2 SASEGT come from the germline V gene. The CDR3 bases are TGTGCCAGCAGTCACACTCTAGCGGGGGCCAACTACAATGAGCAGTTCTTC. It specifies CASSHTLAGANYNEQFF.

This clonotype turned up a few times. V and J are TRBV11-2 and TRBJ2-6; tentative D call: TRBD2 (6 bases). Germline CDR1 reads SGHAT; CDR2 reads FQNNGV. The CDR3 runs 16 residues. V was trimmed by 4 bases and J by 4 bases, leaving 14 bases between them. The CDR3 DNA sequence: TGTGCCAGCAGCTGGGGATCTAGCGCCGGGGCCAACGTCCTGACTTTC. This translates into CASSWGSSAGANVLTF.

The chain combines TRBV7-9 with TRBJ2-4; unclear D gene. Looked up from germline, CDR1 is SEHNR and CDR2 is FQNEAQ (reference sequence). V was trimmed by 1 base and J by 2 bases, leaving 9 bases between them. This CDR3 comprises 15 residues. CDR3 region: CASSLVLDTKNIQYF. For the CDR3, the DNA is TGTGCCAGCAGCTTAGTGTTAGACACCAAAAACATTCAGTACTTC.

The CDR3 bases are TGTGCCAGCAGTTTAACGGCGGGGGGGCAGGCAGATACGCAGTATTTT. This sequence encodes CASSLTAGGQADTQYF. This sequence joins TRBV12-3 or TRBV12-4 and TRBJ2-3, with TRBD2 matching 9 bases. J lost 4 bases, V lost 2 bases, and 7 bases had no gene match. The CDR3 runs to 16 residues.

The CDR3 sequence: CASTTAGNTEAFF. CDR3 DNA: TGTGCCAGCACTACGGCAGGGAACACTGAAGCTTTCTTT. The V gene is TRBV12-3 or TRBV12-4, the J gene TRBJ1-1; D unresolved. This CDR3 comprises 13 residues. Trimming took off 7 bases at V and 1 base at J, with 10 bases between the two ends.

This clonotype was seen a handful of times. This chain uses TRBV7-9 with TRBJ2-1; weak D call: TRBD2 (6 bases). Trimming cost V 5 bases and J 6 bases, with 17 bases left between them. The CDR3 extends over 15 amino acids. Looked up from germline, CDR1 is SEHNR and CDR2 is FQNEAQ (reference sequence). The CDR3 is CASSPSGVQTNEQFF. The CDR3 DNA sequence: TGTGCCAGCAGCCCCTCGGGGGTTCAAACCAATGAGCAGTTCTTC.

The chain uses TRBV6-1 and TRBJ1-1, with D uncertain. V lost 0 bases and J lost 2, with 10 bases in between. CDR1 is MNHNS and CDR2 is SASEGT in the germline V gene. This CDR3 is built from 15 residues. CDR3 DNA: TGTGCCAGCAGTGAAGCGGTGGCGGCTAACACTGAAGCTTTCTTT. This gives the protein CASSEAVAANTEAFF.